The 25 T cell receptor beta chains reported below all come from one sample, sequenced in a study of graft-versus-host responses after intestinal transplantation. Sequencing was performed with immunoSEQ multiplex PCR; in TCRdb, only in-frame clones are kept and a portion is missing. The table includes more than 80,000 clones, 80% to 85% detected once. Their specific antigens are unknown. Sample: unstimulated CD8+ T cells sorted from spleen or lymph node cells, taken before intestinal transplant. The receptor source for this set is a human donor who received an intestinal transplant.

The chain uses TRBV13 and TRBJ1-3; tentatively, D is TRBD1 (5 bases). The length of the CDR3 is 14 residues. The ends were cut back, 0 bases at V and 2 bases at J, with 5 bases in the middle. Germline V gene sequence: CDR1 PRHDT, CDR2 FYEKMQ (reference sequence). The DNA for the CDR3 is TGTGCCAGCAGCTTAGGGGGGCCTGGAAACACCATATATTTT. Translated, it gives CASSLGGPGNTIYF. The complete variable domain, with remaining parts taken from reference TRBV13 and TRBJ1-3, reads AAGVIQSPRHLIKEKRETATLKCYPIPRHDTVYWYQQGPGQDPQFLISFYEKMQSDKGSIPDRFSAQQFSDYHSELNMSSLELGDSALYFCASSLGGPGNTIYFGEGSWLTVV.

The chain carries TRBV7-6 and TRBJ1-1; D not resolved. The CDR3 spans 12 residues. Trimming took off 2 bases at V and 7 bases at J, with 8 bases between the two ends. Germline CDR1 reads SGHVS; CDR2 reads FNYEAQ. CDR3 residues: CASSLTGSEAFF. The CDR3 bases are TGTGCCAGCAGCTTAACGGGTAGTGAAGCTTTCTTT.

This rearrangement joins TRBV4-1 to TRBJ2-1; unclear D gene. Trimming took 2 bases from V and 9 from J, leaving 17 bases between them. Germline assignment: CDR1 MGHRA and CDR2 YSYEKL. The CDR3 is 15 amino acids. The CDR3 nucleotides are TGCGCCAGCAGCCAAACGGGCTTGACGAAATCTGAGCAGTTCTTC. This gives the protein CASSQTGLTKSEQFF.

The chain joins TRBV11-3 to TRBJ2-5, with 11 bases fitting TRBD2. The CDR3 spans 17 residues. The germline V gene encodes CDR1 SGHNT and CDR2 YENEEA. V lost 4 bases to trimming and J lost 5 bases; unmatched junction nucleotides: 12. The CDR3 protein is CASSYGATSGNGETQYF. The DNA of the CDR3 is TGTGCCAGCAGCTATGGGGCGACTAGCGGGAATGGTGAGACCCAGTACTTC. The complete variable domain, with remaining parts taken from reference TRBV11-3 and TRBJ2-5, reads EAGVVQSPRYKIIEKKQPVAFWCNPISGHNTLYWYLQNLGQGPELLIRYENEEAVDDSQLPKDRFSAERLKGVDSTLKIQPAELGDSAVYLCASSYGATSGNGETQYFGPGTRLLVL.

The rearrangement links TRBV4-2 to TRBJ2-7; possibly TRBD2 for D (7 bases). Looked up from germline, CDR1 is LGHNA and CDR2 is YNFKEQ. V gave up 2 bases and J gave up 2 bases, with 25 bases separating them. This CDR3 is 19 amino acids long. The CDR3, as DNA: TGTGCCAGCAGCCAAAGCCCACATCGGGGGGCGGGTCTGGCCTACGAGCAGTACTTC. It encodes CASSQSPHRGAGLAYEQYF.

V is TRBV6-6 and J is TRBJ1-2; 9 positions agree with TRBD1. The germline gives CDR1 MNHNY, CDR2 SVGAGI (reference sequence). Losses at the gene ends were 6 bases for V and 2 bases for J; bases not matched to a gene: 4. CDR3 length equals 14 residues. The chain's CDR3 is CASSPGQGNYGYTF. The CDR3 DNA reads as TGTGCCAGCAGCCCCGGACAGGGGAACTATGGCTACACCTTC.

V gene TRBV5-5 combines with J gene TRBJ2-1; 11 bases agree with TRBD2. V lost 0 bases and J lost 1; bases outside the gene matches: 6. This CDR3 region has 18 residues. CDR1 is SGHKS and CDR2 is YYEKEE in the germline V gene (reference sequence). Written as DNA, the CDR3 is TGTGCCAGCAGCTTGGGGACTAGCGGGTCCTGGTCCTACAATGAGCAGTTCTTC. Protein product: CASSLGTSGSWSYNEQFF.

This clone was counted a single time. The CDR3 sequence is CASSLAGVWGTDTQYF. CDR3 coding DNA: TGTGCCAGCAGCTTAGCTGGAGTTTGGGGCACAGATACGCAGTATTTT. The chain employs TRBV7-6 and TRBJ2-3; D is ambiguous. CDR3 size: 16 residues. With 0 bases removed from V and 1 base from J, the gap between germline ends came to 11 bases. Germline V gene lookup returns CDR1 SGHVS and CDR2 FNYEAQ.

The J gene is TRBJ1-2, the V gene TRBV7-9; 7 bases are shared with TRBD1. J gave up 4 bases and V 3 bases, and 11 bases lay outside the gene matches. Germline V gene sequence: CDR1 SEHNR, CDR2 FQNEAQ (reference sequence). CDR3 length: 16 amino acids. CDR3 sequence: CASSFRDSSALYGYTF. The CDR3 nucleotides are TGTGCCAGCAGCTTCCGGGACAGTTCAGCTCTCTATGGCTACACCTTC.

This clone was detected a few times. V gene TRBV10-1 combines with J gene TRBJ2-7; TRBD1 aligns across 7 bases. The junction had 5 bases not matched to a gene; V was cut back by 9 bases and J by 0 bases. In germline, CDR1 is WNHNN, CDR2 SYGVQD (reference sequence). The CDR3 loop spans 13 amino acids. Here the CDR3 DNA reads TGCGCCAGGTGTTGGGACAGCTCCTACGAGCAGTACTTC. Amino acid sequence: CARCWDSSYEQYF.

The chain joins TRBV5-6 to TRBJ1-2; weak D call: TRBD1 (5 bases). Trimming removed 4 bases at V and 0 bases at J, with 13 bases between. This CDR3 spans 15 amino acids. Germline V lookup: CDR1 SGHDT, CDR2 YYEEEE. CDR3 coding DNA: TGTGCCAGCAGCGGCACGTGGGGGTCTAACTATGGCTACACCTTC. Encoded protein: CASSGTWGSNYGYTF. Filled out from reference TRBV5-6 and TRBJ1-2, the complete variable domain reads DAGVTQSPTHLIKTRGQQVTLRCSPKSGHDTVSWYQQALGQGPQFIFQYYEEEERQRGNFPDRFSGHQFPNYSSELNVNALLLGDSALYLCASSGTWGSNYGYTFGSGTRLTVV.

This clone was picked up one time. CDR3 protein: CASRPRDITQETQYF. For the CDR3, the DNA is TGTGCCAGCAGGCCGCGGGACATAACACAAGAGACCCAGTACTTC. This chain connects TRBV13 to TRBJ2-5; either TRBD1 or TRBD2 may fit D (6 bases each). The CDR3 consists of 15 residues. Trimming pared 6 bases from V and 2 bases from J, leaving 16 bases between. Germline values: CDR1 PRHDT, CDR2 FYEKMQ (reference sequence).

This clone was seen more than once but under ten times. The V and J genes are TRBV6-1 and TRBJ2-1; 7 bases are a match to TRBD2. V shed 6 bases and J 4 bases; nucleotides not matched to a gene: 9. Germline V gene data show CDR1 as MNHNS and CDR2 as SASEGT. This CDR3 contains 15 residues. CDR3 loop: CASSAGLGAYNEQFF. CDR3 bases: TGTGCCAGCAGCGCCGGACTAGGAGCATACAATGAGCAGTTCTTC.

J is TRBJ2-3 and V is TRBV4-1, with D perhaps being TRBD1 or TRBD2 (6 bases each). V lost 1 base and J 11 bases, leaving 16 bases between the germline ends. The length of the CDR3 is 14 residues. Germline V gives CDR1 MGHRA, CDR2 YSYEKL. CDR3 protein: CASSQVNREDQQYF. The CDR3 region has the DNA TGCGCCAGCAGCCAAGTAAACAGGGAGGATCAGCAGTATTTT.

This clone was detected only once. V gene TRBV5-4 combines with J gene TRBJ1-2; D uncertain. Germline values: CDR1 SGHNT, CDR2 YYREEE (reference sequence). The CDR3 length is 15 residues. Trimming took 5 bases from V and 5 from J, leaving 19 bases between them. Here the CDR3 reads CASRSLPMTLYGYTF. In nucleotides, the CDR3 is TGTGCCAGCAGGTCTTTACCTATGACCCTATATGGCTACACCTTC.

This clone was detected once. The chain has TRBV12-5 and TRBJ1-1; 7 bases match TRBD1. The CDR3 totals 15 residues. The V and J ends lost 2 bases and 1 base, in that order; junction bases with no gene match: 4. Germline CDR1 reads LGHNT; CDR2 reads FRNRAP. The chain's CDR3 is CASGLRGRENTEAFF. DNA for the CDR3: TGTGCTAGTGGTTTGAGGGGGCGTGAGAACACTGAAGCTTTCTTT.

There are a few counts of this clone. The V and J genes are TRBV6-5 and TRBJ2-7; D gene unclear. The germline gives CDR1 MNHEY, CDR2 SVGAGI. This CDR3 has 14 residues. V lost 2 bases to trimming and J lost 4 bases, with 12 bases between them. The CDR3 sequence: CASSYGKGPYEQYF. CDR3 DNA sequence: TGTGCCAGCAGTTACGGGAAGGGTCCGTACGAGCAGTACTTC.

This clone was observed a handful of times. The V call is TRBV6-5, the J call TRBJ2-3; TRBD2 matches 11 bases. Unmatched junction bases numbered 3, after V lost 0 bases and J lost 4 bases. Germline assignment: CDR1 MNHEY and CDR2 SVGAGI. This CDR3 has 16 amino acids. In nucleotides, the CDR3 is TGTGCCAGCAGTTACTCTAGCGGGGGGGCTTCAGATACGCAGTATTTT. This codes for CASSYSSGGASDTQYF.

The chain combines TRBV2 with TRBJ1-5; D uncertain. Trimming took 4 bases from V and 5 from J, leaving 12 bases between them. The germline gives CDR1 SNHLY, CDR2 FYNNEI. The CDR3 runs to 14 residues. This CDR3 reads CASSGWREDQPQHF. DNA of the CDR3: TGTGCCAGCAGTGGTTGGAGGGAAGATCAGCCCCAGCATTTT.

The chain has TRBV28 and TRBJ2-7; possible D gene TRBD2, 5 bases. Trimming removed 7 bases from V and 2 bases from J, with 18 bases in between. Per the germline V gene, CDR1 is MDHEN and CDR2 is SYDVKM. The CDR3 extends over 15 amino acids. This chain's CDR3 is CASTPPGSETYEQYF. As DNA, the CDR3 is TGTGCCAGCACCCCCCCGGGTAGCGAGACCTACGAGCAGTACTTC. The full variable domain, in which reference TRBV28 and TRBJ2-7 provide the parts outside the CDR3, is DVKVTQSSRYLVKRTGEKVFLECVQDMDHENMFWYRQDPGLGLRLIYFSYDVKMKEKGDIPEGYSVSREKKERFSLILESASTNQTSMYLCASTPPGSETYEQYFGPGTRLTVT.

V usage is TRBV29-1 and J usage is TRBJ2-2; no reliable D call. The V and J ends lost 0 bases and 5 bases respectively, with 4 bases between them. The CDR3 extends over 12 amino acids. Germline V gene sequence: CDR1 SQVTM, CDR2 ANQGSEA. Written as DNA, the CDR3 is TGCAGCGTTGAAGATAGGACCGGGGAGCTGTTTTTT. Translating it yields CSVEDRTGELFF.

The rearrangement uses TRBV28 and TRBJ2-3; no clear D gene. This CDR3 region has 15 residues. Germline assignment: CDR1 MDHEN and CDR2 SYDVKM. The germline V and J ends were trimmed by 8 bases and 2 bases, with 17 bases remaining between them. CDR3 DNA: TGTGCCAGCCGAAGGGCGGAGAAACTCACAGATACGCAGTATTTT. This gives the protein CASRRAEKLTDTQYF.

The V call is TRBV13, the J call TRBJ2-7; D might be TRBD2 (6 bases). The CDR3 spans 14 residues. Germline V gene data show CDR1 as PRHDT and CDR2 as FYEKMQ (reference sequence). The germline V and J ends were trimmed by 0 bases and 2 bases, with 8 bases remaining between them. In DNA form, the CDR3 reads TGTGCCAGCAGCTTAGGAGCGGGCCCCTACGAGCAGTACTTC. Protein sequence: CASSLGAGPYEQYF.

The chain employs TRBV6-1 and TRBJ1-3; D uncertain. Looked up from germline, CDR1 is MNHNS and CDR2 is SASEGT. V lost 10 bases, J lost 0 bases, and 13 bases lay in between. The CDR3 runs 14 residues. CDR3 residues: CATSSHVSGNTIYF. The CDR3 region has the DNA TGTGCCACCTCATCCCACGTCTCTGGAAACACCATATATTTT.

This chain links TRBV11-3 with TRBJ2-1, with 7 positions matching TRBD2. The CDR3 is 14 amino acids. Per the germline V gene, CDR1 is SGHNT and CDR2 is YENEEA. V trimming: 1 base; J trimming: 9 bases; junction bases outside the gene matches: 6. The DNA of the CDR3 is TGTGCCAGCAGCTTAGTCTCTCCGGGGGGTGAGCAGTTCTTC. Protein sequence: CASSLVSPGGEQFF.